The T cell receptor beta chain described here comes from a study of liver allograft versus peripheral blood T cells. Study details: In transplanted livers, T cell receptor repertoires were compared with those found in the recipients' peripheral blood.

By share, this clonotype counts as medium-sized. Its antigen remains unidentified. Findings and limits, study-wide: It was reported that the T cell receptor repertoires found inside liver allografts differed from those that were detected in peripheral blood.

TCRdb reprocessed the reads with MiXCR, giving one entry per CDR3 protein. The sample lists 7,900 or so distinct CDR3 sequences, 15% to 20% occurring once. The junction had 18 bases not matched to a gene; V was cut back by 8 bases and J by 5 bases. The germline gives CDR1 MNHEY, CDR2 SMNVEV (reference sequence). CDR3 length: 17 residues. The gene calls are TRBV27 and TRBJ2-1; 7 bases are shared with TRBD2. The clonotype was recovered from a human patient who had a liver transplant. Some T cells may be the graft donor's. The CDR3: CASLRIAAGVDHNEQFF. CDR3 nucleotides: TGTGCCAGCCTCCGTATAGCGGCGGGAGTAGACCACAATGAGCAGTTCTTC.